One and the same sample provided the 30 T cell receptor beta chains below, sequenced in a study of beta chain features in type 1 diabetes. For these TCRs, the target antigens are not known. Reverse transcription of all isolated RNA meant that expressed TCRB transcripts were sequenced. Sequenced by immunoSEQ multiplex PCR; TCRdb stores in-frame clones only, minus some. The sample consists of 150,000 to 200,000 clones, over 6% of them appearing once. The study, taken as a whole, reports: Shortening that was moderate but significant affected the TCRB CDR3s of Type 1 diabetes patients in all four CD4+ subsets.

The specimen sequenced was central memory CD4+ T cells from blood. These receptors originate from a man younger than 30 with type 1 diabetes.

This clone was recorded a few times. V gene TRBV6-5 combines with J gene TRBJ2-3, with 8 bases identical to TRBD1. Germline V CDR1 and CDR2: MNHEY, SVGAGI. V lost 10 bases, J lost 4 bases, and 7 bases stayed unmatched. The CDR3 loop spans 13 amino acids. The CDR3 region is CATQIQGADTQYF. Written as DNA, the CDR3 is TGTGCCACGCAGATACAGGGGGCAGATACGCAGTATTTT.

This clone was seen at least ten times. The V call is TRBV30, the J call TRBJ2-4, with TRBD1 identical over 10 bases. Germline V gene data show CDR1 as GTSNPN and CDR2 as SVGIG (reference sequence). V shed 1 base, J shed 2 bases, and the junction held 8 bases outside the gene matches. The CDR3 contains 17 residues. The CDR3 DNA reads TGTGCCTGGAGTGCGACAGGGGGCGGCGAAACCAAAAACATTCAGTACTTC. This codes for CAWSATGGGETKNIQYF. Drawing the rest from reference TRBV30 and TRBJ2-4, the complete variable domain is SQTIHQWPATLVQPVGSPLSLECTVEGTSNPNLYWYRQAAGRGLQLLFYSVGIGQISSEVPQNLSASRPQDRQFILSSKKLLLSDSGFYLCAWSATGGGETKNIQYFGAGTRLSVL.

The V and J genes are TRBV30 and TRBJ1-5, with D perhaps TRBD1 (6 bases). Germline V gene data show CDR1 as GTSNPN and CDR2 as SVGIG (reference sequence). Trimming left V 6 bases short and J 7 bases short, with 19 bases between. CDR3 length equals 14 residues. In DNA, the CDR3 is TGTGCCTGTAGTAAAAACAGGGAAACGCAGCCCCAGCATTTT. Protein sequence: CACSKNRETQPQHF.

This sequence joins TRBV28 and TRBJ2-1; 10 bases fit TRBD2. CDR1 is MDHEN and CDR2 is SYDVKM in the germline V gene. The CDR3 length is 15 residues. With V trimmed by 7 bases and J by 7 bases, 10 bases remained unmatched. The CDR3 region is CASIKLAGVVNEQFF. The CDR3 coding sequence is TGTGCCAGCATCAAGCTAGCGGGAGTGGTGAATGAGCAGTTCTTC. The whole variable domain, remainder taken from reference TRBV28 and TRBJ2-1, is DVKVTQSSRYLVKRTGEKVFLECVQDMDHENMFWYRQDPGLGLRLIYFSYDVKMKEKGDIPEGYSVSREKKERFSLILESASTNQTSMYLCASIKLAGVVNEQFFGPGTRLTVL.

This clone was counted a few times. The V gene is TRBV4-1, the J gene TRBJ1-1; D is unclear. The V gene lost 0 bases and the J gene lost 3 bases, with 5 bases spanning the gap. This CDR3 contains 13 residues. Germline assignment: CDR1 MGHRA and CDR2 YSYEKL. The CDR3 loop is CASSQDIYTEAFF. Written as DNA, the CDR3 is TGCGCCAGCAGCCAAGATATATACACTGAAGCTTTCTTT.

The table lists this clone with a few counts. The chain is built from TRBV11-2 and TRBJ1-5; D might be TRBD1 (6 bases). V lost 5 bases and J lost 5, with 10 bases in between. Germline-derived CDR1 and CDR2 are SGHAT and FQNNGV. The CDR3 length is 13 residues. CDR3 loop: CASSRDIDQPQHF. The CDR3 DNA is TGTGCCAGCAGCAGGGACATCGATCAGCCCCAGCATTTT.

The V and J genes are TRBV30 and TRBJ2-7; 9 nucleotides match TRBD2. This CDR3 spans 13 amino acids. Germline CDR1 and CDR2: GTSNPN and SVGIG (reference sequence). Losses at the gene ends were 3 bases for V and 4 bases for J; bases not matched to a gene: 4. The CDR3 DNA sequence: TGTGCCTGGAGGACTAGCGGAGCGTACGAGCAGTACTTC. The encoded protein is CAWRTSGAYEQYF.

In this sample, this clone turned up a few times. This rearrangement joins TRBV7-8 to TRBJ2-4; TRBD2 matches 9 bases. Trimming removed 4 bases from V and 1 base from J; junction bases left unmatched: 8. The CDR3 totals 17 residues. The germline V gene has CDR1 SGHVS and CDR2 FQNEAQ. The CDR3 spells CASSSYSGSMAKNIQYF. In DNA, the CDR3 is TGTGCCAGCAGCTCATATAGCGGGAGCATGGCCAAAAACATTCAGTACTTC.

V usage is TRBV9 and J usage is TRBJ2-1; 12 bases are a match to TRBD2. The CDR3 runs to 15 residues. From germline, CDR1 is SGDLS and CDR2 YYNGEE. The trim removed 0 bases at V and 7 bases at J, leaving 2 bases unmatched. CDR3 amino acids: CASSVGTSGVNEQFF. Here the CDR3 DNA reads TGTGCCAGCAGCGTAGGGACTAGCGGGGTAAATGAGCAGTTCTTC. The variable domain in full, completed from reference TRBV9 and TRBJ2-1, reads DSGVTQTPKHLITATGQRVTLRCSPRSGDLSVYWYQQSLDQGLQFLIQYYNGEERAKGNILERFSAQQFPDLHSELNLSSLELGDSALYFCASSVGTSGVNEQFFGPGTRLTVL.

The chain's CDR3 is CASSPDSGVLFF. CDR3 coding DNA: TGTGCCAGCAGCCCGGACTCCGGCGTTTTGTTCTTC. This chain uses TRBV14 with TRBJ2-1, with a tentative D call TRBD2 (5 bases). The CDR3 extends over 12 amino acids. The ends were cut back, 4 bases at V and 15 bases at J, with 16 bases in the middle. Germline V gives CDR1 SGHDN, CDR2 FVKESK.

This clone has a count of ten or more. CDR3 in DNA: TGCGCCAGCAGCTCAGGAGGGACAGGGCTGATAAAGTTCTTC. Amino acids: CASSSGGTGLIKFF. The chain recombines TRBV5-1 with TRBJ2-1, with TRBD1 identical over 9 bases. Germline assignment: CDR1 SGHRS and CDR2 YFSETQ. The CDR3 has 14 amino acids. Losses at the gene ends were 3 bases for V and 14 bases for J; bases not matched to a gene: 12.

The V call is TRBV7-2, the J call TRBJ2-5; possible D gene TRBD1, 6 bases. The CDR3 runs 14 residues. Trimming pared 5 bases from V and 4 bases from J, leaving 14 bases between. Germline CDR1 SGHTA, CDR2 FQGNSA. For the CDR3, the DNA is TGTGCCAGCAGCGCCGCTGGGGGCGGAGAGACCCAGTACTTC. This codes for CASSAAGGGETQYF.

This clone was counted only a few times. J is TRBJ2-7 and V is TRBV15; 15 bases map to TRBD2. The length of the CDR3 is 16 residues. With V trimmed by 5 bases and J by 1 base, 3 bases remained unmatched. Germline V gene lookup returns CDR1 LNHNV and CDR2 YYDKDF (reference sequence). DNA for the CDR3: TGTGCCACCAGCCGTGGGACTAGCGGGGGGTCCTACGAGCAGTACTTC. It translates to CATSRGTSGGSYEQYF.

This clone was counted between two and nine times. The DNA for the CDR3 is TGTGCCGTCCGTCCCACTAGCGGCAGCACAGATACGCAGTATTTT. Encoded protein: CAVRPTSGSTDTQYF. This chain connects TRBV10-3 to TRBJ2-3; 8 bases are a match to TRBD2. The germline CDR1 and CDR2 sequences are ENHRY and SYGVKD. Trimming removed 11 bases from V and 0 bases from J; junction bases left unmatched: 10. The CDR3 contains 15 residues.

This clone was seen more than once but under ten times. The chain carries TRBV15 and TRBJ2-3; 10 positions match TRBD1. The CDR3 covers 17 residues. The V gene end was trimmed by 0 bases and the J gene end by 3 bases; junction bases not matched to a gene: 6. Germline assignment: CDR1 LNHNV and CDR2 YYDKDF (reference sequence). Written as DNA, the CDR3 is TGTGCCACCAGCAGAGATCTAGGGACAGGGGTTACAGATACGCAGTATTTT. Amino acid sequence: CATSRDLGTGVTDTQYF.

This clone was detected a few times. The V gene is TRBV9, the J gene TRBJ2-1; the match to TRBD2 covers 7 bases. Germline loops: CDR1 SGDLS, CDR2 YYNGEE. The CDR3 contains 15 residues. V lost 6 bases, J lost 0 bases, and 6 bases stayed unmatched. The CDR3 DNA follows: TGTGCCAGCACCAAGGGCGGGAGCTCCTACAATGAGCAGTTCTTC. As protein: CASTKGGSSYNEQFF.

In DNA, the CDR3 is TGTGCCAGCAGCTGGGACACCGACTATGGCTACACCTTC. It specifies CASSWDTDYGYTF. The chain has TRBV2 and TRBJ1-2; possibly TRBD1 for D (6 bases). Trimming took off 6 bases at V and 3 bases at J, with 11 bases between the two ends. CDR1 and CDR2 (germline): SNHLY, FYNNEI. This CDR3 region has 13 residues. The whole variable domain, filled in from reference TRBV2 and TRBJ1-2, reads EPEVTQTPSHQVTQMGQEVILRCVPISNHLYFYWYRQILGQKVEFLVSFYNNEISEKSEIFDDQFSVERPDGSNFTLKIRSTKLEDSAMYFCASSWDTDYGYTFGSGTRLTVV.

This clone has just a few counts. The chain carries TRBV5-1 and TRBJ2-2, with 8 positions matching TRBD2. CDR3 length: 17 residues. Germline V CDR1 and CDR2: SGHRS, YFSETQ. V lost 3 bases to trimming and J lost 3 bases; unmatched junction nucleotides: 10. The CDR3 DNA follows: TGCGCCAGCAGCTCCCCCCCCCGGGAGGGCCACACCGGGGAGCTGTTTTTT. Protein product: CASSSPPREGHTGELFF.

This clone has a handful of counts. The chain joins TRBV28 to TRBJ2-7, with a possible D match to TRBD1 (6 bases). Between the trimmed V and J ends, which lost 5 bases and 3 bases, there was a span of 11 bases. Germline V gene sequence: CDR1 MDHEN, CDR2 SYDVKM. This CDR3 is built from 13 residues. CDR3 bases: TGTGCCAGCAGTCCAGCGGACAGCTACGAGCAGTACTTC. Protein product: CASSPADSYEQYF.

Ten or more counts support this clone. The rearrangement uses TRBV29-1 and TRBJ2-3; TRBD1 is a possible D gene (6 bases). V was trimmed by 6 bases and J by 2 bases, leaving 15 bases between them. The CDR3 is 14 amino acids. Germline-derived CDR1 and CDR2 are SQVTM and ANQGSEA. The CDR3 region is CSVARQETTDTQYF. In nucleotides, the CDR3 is TGCAGCGTCGCTAGACAGGAGACCACAGATACGCAGTATTTT.

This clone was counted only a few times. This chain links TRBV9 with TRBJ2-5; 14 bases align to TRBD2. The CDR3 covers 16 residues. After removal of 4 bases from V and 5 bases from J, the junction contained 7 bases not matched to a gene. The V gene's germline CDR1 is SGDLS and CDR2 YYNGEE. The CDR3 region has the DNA TGTGCCAGCAGCCTGGGACTAGCGGGAGTAAGGGAGACCCAGTACTTC. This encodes CASSLGLAGVRETQYF.

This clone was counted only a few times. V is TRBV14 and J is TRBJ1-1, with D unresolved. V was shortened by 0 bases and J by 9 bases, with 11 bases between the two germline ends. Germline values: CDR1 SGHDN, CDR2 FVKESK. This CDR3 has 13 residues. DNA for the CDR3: TGTGCCAGCAGCCAAGATCGGCAGACTCAAGCTTTCTTT. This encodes CASSQDRQTQAFF.

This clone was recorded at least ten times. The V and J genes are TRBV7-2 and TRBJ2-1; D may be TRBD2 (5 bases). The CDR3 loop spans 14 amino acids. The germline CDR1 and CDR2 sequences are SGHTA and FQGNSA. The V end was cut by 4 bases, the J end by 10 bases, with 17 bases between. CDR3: CASSSLSSIGEQFF. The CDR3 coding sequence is TGTGCCAGCAGCTCGCTCTCTAGCATCGGGGAGCAGTTCTTC.

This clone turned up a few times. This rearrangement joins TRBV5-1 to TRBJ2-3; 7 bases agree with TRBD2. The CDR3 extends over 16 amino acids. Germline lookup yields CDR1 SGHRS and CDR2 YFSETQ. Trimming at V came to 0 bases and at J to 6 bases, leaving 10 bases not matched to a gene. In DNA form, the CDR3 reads TGCGCCAGCAGCTTGGATGGGGCGGGGAGGGCGGATACGCAGTATTTT. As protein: CASSLDGAGRADTQYF.

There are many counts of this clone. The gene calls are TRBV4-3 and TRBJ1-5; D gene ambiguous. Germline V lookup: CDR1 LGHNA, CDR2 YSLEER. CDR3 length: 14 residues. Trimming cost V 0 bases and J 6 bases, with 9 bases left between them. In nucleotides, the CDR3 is TGCGCCAGCAGCCAAGATTTGTTCGGTCAGCCCCAGCATTTT. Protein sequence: CASSQDLFGQPQHF.

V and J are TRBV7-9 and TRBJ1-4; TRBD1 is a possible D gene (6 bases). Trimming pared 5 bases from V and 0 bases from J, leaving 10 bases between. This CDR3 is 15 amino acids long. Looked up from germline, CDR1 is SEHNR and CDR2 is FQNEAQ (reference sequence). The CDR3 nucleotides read TGTGCCAGCAGCCTCGGGACAACAACTAATGAAAAACTGTTTTTT. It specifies CASSLGTTTNEKLFF.

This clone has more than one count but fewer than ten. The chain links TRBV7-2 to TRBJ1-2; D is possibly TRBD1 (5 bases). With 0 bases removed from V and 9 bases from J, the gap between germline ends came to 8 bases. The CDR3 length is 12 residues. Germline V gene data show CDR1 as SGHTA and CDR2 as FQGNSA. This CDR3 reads CASSLARESYTF. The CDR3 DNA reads TGTGCCAGCAGCTTAGCCAGGGAAAGCTACACCTTC.

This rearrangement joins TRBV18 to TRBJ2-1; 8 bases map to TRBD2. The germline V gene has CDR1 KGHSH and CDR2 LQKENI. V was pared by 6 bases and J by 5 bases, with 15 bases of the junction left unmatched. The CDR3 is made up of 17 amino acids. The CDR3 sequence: CASSPTGGALTNNEQFF. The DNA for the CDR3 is TGTGCCAGCTCCCCAACCGGGGGGGCGCTCACAAACAATGAGCAGTTCTTC.

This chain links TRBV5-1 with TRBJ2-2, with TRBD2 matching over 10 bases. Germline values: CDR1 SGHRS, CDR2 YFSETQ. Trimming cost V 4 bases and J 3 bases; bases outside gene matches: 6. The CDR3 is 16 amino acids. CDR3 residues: CASSRASGGYTGELFF. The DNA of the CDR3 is TGCGCCAGCAGCCGCGCTAGCGGGGGTTACACCGGGGAGCTGTTTTTT. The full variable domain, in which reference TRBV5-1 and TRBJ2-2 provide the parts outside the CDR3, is KAGVTQTPRYLIKTRGQQVTLSCSPISGHRSVSWYQQTPGQGLQFLFEYFSETQRNKGNFPGRFSGRQFSNSRSEMNVSTLELGDSALYLCASSRASGGYTGELFFGEGSRLTVL.

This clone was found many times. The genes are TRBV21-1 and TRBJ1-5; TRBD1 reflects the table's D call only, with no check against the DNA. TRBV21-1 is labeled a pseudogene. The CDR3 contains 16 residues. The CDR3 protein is CASTSGQFLSNQPQHF. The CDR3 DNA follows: TGTGCCAGCACCTCGGGACAGTTCCTCAGCAATCAGCCCCAGCATTTT.